The next 14 T cell receptor beta chains were all read from a single sample in a study of blood T cells in healthy people across ages. The second PCR ran about 6 to 11 cycles with a sample-barcoded 5' primer and J-beta primers. Using its own MiXCR run on the 5' RACE reads, TCRdb lists one record per CDR3 protein. In the table there are about 560,000 distinct CDR3 sequences, around a quarter of which are singletons. These data also featured in a second study, about T cells of mothers and their children.

Specimen: blood. The receptors shown here come from a boy aged 2-15 years in good health.

The chain is built from TRBV5-1 and TRBJ1-2; D gene unclear. Trimming took off 1 base at V and 4 bases at J, with 14 bases between the two ends. This CDR3 has 15 residues. Germline CDR1 reads SGHRS; CDR2 reads YFSETQ. The CDR3 sequence is CASSLRPGFTYGYTF. In DNA form, the CDR3 reads TGCGCCAGCAGCTTGCGCCCCGGTTTTACCTATGGCTACACCTTC.

In its sample, this clonotype was seen a few times. This rearrangement joins TRBV6-5 to TRBJ2-7, with 15 positions matching TRBD2. The CDR3 covers 18 residues. Germline values: CDR1 MNHEY, CDR2 SVGAGI. J gave up 1 base and V 2 bases, and 6 bases lay outside the gene matches. The CDR3 coding sequence is TGTGCCAGCAGTTACGGCGGGACTAGCGGGAGGATTTCCTACGAGCAGTACTTC. Protein: CASSYGGTSGRISYEQYF.

This clonotype turned up a few times. The chain links TRBV29-1 to TRBJ1-2; D is perhaps TRBD1 (6 bases). The length of the CDR3 is 13 residues. V was clipped by 4 bases and J by 4 bases, with 13 bases between them. CDR1 and CDR2 from the germline V gene are SQVTM and ANQGSEA. Written as DNA, the CDR3 is TGCAGCGTTGTTTTGGACAGAGGCTATGGCTACACCTTC. Amino acid sequence: CSVVLDRGYGYTF.

This chain joins TRBV25-1 and TRBJ2-1; the match to TRBD1 covers 7 bases. The J call may not be correct, given that the DNA end is closer to TRBJ2-7. CDR3 length: 15 residues. The V gene's germline CDR1 is MGHDK and CDR2 SYGVNS. The CDR3 nucleotides are TGTGCCAGCAGTGACATACTGACAGGACAGGACGCGCAGTACTTC. Translated: CASSDILTGQDAQYF.

The chain has TRBV5-8 and TRBJ2-1; TRBD2 matches 10 bases. Germline CDR1 SGHTS, CDR2 YDEGEE. After removal of 4 bases from V and 5 bases from J, the junction contained 6 bases not matched to a gene. The CDR3 sequence is 15 residues long. The CDR3 DNA sequence: TGTGCCAGCAGCGGGAGGCTAGCGGGGGACAATGAGCAGTTCTTC. Its translation is CASSGRLAGDNEQFF.

The V call is TRBV20-1, the J call TRBJ2-5, with D perhaps TRBD2 (7 bases). The DNA end is a closer match to TRBJ2-7, so the J assignment may be wrong. The CDR3 runs 13 residues. Germline lookup yields CDR1 DFQATT and CDR2 SNEGSKA (reference sequence). CDR3 DNA: TGCAGTGCTAAGGGGGGGCGTTCTACCGAGCAGTACTTC. Translated, it gives CSAKGGRSTEQYF.

This clonotype appeared a few times. The genes are TRBV20-1 and TRBJ1-3; D perhaps matches TRBD1 (5 bases). Per the germline V gene, CDR1 is DFQATT and CDR2 is SNEGSKA (reference sequence). This CDR3 comprises 15 residues. V lost 6 bases to trimming and J lost 0 bases, with 15 bases between them. The CDR3 coding sequence is TGCAGTGCAAAAGCTCAGGGCGACTCTGGAAACACCATATATTTT. Translated, it gives CSAKAQGDSGNTIYF.

The chain employs TRBV12-3 or TRBV12-4 and TRBJ2-1; D possibly corresponds to TRBD2 (5 bases). V was shortened by 5 bases and J by 6 bases, with 11 bases between the two germline ends. The CDR3 is 13 amino acids. DNA for the CDR3: TGTGCCAGCAGTCCGAGGACTTTCAATGAGCAGTTCTTC. This gives the protein CASSPRTFNEQFF.

This clonotype was detected only a few times. The rearrangement joins TRBV27 to TRBJ1-1; D is perhaps TRBD1 (5 bases). CDR3 length equals 13 residues. Germline CDR1 MNHEY, CDR2 SMNVEV (reference sequence). With 4 bases removed from V and 7 bases from J, the gap between germline ends came to 13 bases. As DNA, the CDR3 is TGTGCCAGCAGTTCCCAAACAGGCTTTGAAGCTTTCTTT. Translated: CASSSQTGFEAFF.

This clonotype was detected only a few times. The V call is TRBV3-1, the J call TRBJ2-3, with TRBD2 matching 8 bases. The germline V gene has CDR1 LGHDT and CDR2 YNNKEL (reference sequence). The CDR3 totals 14 residues. With 4 bases clipped from V and 3 bases from J, the junction kept 3 bases outside the gene matches. In DNA form, the CDR3 reads TGTGCCAGCAGCCGGCGGGGGGAAACAGATACGCAGTATTTT. Encoded protein: CASSRRGETDTQYF.

This clonotype was recorded a few times. The genes are TRBV20-1 and TRBJ2-1, with unresolved D. The J call may be mistaken, given a closer DNA end match to TRBJ2-7. This CDR3 has 15 residues. The germline V gene encodes CDR1 DFQATT and CDR2 SNEGSKA (reference sequence). CDR3 sequence (DNA): TGCAGTGCTAGTCCCACGACGGGCGTTGGATGCGAGCAGTACTTC. This codes for CSASPTTGVGCEQYF.

This clonotype appeared a single time. The chain links TRBV13 to TRBJ2-3, with 9 bases identical to TRBD2. The CDR3 runs 16 residues. CDR1 and CDR2 (germline): PRHDT, FYEKMQ (reference sequence). V lost 2 bases, J lost 1 base, and 4 bases stayed unmatched. Written as DNA, the CDR3 is TGTGCCAGCAGCTTAATTCTAGCGGGGCGCACAGATACGCAGTATTTT. As protein: CASSLILAGRTDTQYF.

This clonotype was observed a few times. The junction differs from germline at one of its ends, possibly a read error. This rearrangement joins TRBV7-6 to TRBJ2-1; D may be TRBD1 (7 bases). CDR3 length equals 14 residues. In germline, CDR1 is SGHVS, CDR2 FNYEAQ. CDR3 residues: CAGSWTGGLNEQFF. As DNA, the CDR3 is TGTGCCGGCAGCTGGACAGGAGGGTTAAATGAGCAGTTCTTC. The whole variable domain, remainder taken from reference TRBV7-6 and TRBJ2-1, is GAGVSQSPRYKVTKRGQDVALRCDPISGHVSLYWYRQALGQGPEFLTYFNYEAQQDKSGLPNDRFSAERPEGSISTLTIQRTEQRDSAMYRCAGSWTGGLNEQFFGPGTRLTVL.

V usage is TRBV27 and J usage is TRBJ2-5, with 7 bases matching TRBD2. The last part of the DNA fits TRBJ2-7 better; the J call may be wrong. Germline V gene data show CDR1 as MNHEY and CDR2 as SMNVEV (reference sequence). The CDR3 is 15 residues long. In DNA, the CDR3 is TGTGCCAGCAGTTTACGGTCTAGCGGTGATTACGAGCAGTACTTC. It is translated as CASSLRSSGDYEQYF.